Given below is one T cell receptor beta chain in context. Original processing methods: Reference gene primer amplification yielded estimated nucleated cell counts. Method: immunoSEQ multiplex PCR; TCRdb's copy keeps in-frame clones and lacks some. The V and J calls and clone size are taken from that table; D and trimming were inferred from the DNA. The table includes approximately 150,000 clones, 70% to 85% detected once. The data derive from a study of blood T cell repertoires in COVID-19. Study summary: Samples representing acute and convalescent COVID-19 were sourced from the United States, Italy and Spain. Nucleic acid was either cDNA or gDNA, and it came from T cells, B-cell-depleted T cells, or PBMCs.

Germline V gene sequence: CDR1 SNHLY, CDR2 FYNNEI. This CDR3 region has 15 residues. The junction had 10 bases not matched to a gene; V was cut back by 8 bases and J by 2 bases. This chain links TRBV2 with TRBJ2-5; 8 bases are a match to TRBD2. The TCR comes from a woman aged 80 or older with acute or convalescent COVID-19. Sequenced: peripheral blood. Here the CDR3 reads CASPPAGGQQETQYF. The CDR3, as DNA: TGTGCCAGCCCCCCGGCGGGGGGCCAACAAGAGACCCAGTACTTC.